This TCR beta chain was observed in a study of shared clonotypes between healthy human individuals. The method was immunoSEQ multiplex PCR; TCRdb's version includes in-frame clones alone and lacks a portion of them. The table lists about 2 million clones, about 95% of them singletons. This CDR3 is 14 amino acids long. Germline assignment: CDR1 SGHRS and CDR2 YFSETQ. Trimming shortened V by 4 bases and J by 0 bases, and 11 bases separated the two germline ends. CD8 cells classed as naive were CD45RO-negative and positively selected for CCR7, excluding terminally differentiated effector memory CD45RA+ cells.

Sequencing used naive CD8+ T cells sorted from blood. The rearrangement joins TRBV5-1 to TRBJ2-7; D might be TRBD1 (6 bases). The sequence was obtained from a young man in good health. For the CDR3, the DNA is TGCGCCAGCAGCCAACAGGGATTCTCCTACGAGCAGTACTTC. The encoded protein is CASSQQGFSYEQYF.